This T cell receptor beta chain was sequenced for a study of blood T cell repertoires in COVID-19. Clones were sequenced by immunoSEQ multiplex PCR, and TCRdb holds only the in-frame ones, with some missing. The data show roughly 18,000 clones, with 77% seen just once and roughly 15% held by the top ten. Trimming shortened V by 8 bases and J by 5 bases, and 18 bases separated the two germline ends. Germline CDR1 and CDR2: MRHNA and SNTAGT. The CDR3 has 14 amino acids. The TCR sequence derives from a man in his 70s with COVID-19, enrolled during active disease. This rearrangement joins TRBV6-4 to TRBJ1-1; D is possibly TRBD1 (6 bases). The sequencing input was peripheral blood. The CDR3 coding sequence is TGTGCCAGCCCTGTACAGGGTACGAGGACTGAAGCTTTCTTT. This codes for CASPVQGTRTEAFF.